This T cell receptor beta chain was sequenced in a study of molecular identifiers for immune sequencing clone quantification. Study findings and constraints: Whereas clones above 20 RNA copies held under 1% of naive-cell molecules, they held over 98% of effector molecules.

With V trimmed by 4 bases and J by 2 bases, 5 bases remained unmatched. Per the germline V gene, CDR1 is SGHRS and CDR2 is YFSETQ. The CDR3 length is 14 residues. CD8+CD4-CCR7+CD45RA+ cells were sorted as naive CD8 T cells. TCRdb recomputed calls from the PCR reads with MiXCR, one row per CDR3 protein. This sample has about 320,000 distinct CDR3 sequences; 24% occur once, and the top ten carry about 0.71%. This clonotype was observed a handful of times. Its antigen remains unknown. The chain employs TRBV5-1 and TRBJ2-7; 8 bases align to TRBD1. The clonotype comes from a human donor in good health. Some libraries in this study had Jurkat cell RNA spiked in. The sequenced sample was naive CD8+ T cells from blood, with Jurkat cell RNA spiked in. The subset was: FACS-sorted CD8+CD4-CCR7+CD45RA+ naive T cells. The CDR3 coding sequence is TGCGCCAGCAGCGGGCGGGACAGGCCCTACGAGCAGTACTTC. Its translation: CASSGRDRPYEQYF.